These 17 T cell receptor beta chains were sequenced from one sample in a study of T cells in Graves' hyperthyroidism and ophthalmopathy. Amplified TCR beta CDR3 regions came from RNA transcripts. The HTBI primer set served for first-round RT-PCR of the TCR CDR3. MiXCR, applied by TCRdb to the multiplex PCR reads, yields one record per CDR3 protein. The data contain about 360,000 distinct CDR3 sequences, roughly an eighth of them singletons. The sample taken for sequencing was blood. The receptors were gathered from a woman under 30 with Graves' hyperthyroidism.

Many counts were recorded for this clonotype. The V and J genes are TRBV3-1 and TRBJ2-3; 7 bases line up with TRBD2. The V and J ends lost 0 bases and 2 bases, in that order; junction bases with no gene match: 8. The CDR3 totals 17 residues. Germline CDR1 reads LGHDT; CDR2 reads YNNKEL (reference sequence). The CDR3, as DNA: TGTGCCAGCAGCCAAGAGATCTCTAGCGGAGTCACAGATACGCAGTATTTT. Amino acid sequence: CASSQEISSGVTDTQYF.

This clonotype was observed many times. V and J are TRBV24-1 and TRBJ1-1; no definite D call. Germline CDR1 is KGHDR and CDR2 is SFDVKD. V dropped 3 bases and J dropped 6 bases, with 4 bases sitting between them. CDR3 length: 11 residues. CDR3 loop: CATSDPPEAFF. The DNA for the CDR3 is TGTGCCACCAGTGATCCCCCTGAAGCTTTCTTT.

This clonotype has just a few counts. At one of its ends the junction is not consistent with the germline gene, which may arise from a read error. The CDR3 coding sequence is TGCGCCAGCAGCGTAGCTAACGGGCCCTCCAATGAGCAGTTCTTC. Translated: CASSVANGPSNEQFF. This chain joins TRBV9 and TRBJ2-1, with unresolved D. Looked up from germline, CDR1 is SGDLS and CDR2 is YYNGEE. CDR3 length equals 15 residues.

V and J are TRBV11-2 and TRBJ2-1; 7 nucleotides match TRBD2. The J segment lost 6 bases and the V segment lost 5 bases, leaving 7 bases of the junction unmatched. Germline CDR1 and CDR2: SGHAT and FQNNGV. CDR3 length: 14 amino acids. CDR3 bases: TGTGCCAGCAGCCTACATGGGACTACCAATGAGCAGTTCTTC. Protein: CASSLHGTTNEQFF.

This clonotype was counted at least ten times. This chain joins TRBV6-1 and TRBJ1-6, with TRBD1 identical over 7 bases. Germline V gene sequence: CDR1 MNHNS, CDR2 SASEGT. The CDR3 extends over 14 amino acids. The ends lost 6 bases at V and 7 bases at J; junction bases unmatched: 6. The CDR3 here is CASSTGQPNSPLHF. The CDR3 DNA reads as TGTGCCAGCAGCACGGGACAGCCGAATTCACCCCTCCACTTT.

This clonotype was recorded a few times. This rearrangement joins TRBV9 to TRBJ2-7; 9 nucleotides match TRBD2. The ends lost 0 bases at V and 6 bases at J; junction bases unmatched: 7. CDR3 length: 15 residues. From germline, CDR1 is SGDLS and CDR2 YYNGEE. CDR3 region: CASSVVASGASEQYF. The DNA for the CDR3 is TGTGCCAGCAGCGTAGTCGCTAGCGGGGCGAGCGAGCAGTACTTC.

The table lists this clonotype with many counts. The rearrangement links TRBV20-1 to TRBJ1-2; D possibly corresponds to TRBD1 (5 bases). Germline lookup yields CDR1 DFQATT and CDR2 SNEGSKA (reference sequence). This CDR3 has 17 amino acids. Deletions cut 4 bases from V and 3 bases from J, with 24 bases between. CDR3 bases: TGCAGTGCTAATTCTGAGCCGGACGGGACTTTAGACTATGGCTACACCTTC. Translated: CSANSEPDGTLDYGYTF.

This clonotype was seen a few times. The rearrangement links TRBV13 to TRBJ1-2; D call uncertain. This CDR3 is 14 amino acids long. Deletions cut 0 bases from V and 0 bases from J, with 5 bases between. Germline loops: CDR1 PRHDT, CDR2 FYEKMQ (reference sequence). The CDR3 is CASSLGIANYGYTF. As DNA, the CDR3 is TGTGCCAGCAGCTTAGGCATAGCTAACTATGGCTACACCTTC.

The chain is built from TRBV11-2 and TRBJ2-2; a possible D gene is TRBD1 (5 bases). This CDR3 has 16 amino acids. Between the trimmed V and J ends, which lost 5 bases and 5 bases, there was a span of 18 bases. Germline V gene lookup returns CDR1 SGHAT and CDR2 FQNNGV. DNA for the CDR3: TGTGCCAGCAGCCCCAGGGTAGCATCTGGAACCGGGGAGCTGTTTTTT. Protein product: CASSPRVASGTGELFF.

This clonotype came up a few times. The rearrangement uses TRBV19 and TRBJ1-1; D unresolved. The CDR3 sequence is 11 residues long. Germline values: CDR1 LNHDA, CDR2 SQIVND (reference sequence). V shed 7 bases and J shed 12 bases, with 15 bases lying between them. CDR3 sequence reads: CASKLGILSFF. CDR3 bases: TGTGCCAGTAAACTGGGCATCTTGTCTTTCTTT.

Many counts were recorded for this clonotype. The V call is TRBV28, the J call TRBJ2-1; no definite D call. The germline V and J ends were trimmed by 7 bases and 6 bases, with 10 bases remaining between them. From germline, CDR1 is MDHEN and CDR2 SYDVKM. This CDR3 spans 12 amino acids. CDR3 in amino acids: CASTEPGNEQFF. CDR3 DNA sequence: TGTGCCAGCACAGAACCTGGCAATGAGCAGTTCTTC.

This clonotype was recorded a few times. A much larger clone differs by one base, so this may be a read error. The genes are TRBV6-2 or TRBV6-3 and TRBJ2-1; D possibly corresponds to TRBD1 (5 bases). V shed 8 bases and J shed 5 bases, with 22 bases lying between them. The CDR3 runs to 16 residues. Germline values: CDR1 MNHEY, CDR2 SVGEGT. CDR3: CASLQRAGPPHNEQFF. The CDR3 bases are TGTGCCAGCTTACAACGGGCAGGGCCTCCCCACAATGAGCAGTTCTTC.

This clonotype showed up many times. The chain combines TRBV5-1 with TRBJ1-1, with 9 bases lining up with TRBD1. CDR3 length equals 15 residues. V lost 4 bases and J lost 4; bases outside the gene matches: 8. CDR1 SGHRS and CDR2 YFSETQ come from the germline V gene. The CDR3 reads CASSTAGTGITEAFF. CDR3 DNA: TGCGCCAGCAGCACCGCCGGGACAGGGATCACTGAAGCTTTCTTT.

This rearrangement joins TRBV5-1 to TRBJ2-3; 9 bases align to TRBD2. CDR3 length equals 17 residues. V shed 2 bases and J 1 base; nucleotides not matched to a gene: 8. Per germline, CDR1 SGHRS and CDR2 YFSETQ. CDR3 coding DNA: TGCGCCAGCAGCTTTGGAGCGGGAGGAGGGGGCACAGATACGCAGTATTTT. Translated: CASSFGAGGGGTDTQYF.

This clonotype has just a few counts. The V call is TRBV5-5, the J call TRBJ2-1; a weak D match, TRBD2 (5 bases). This CDR3 comprises 17 residues. Germline V gene data show CDR1 as SGHKS and CDR2 as YYEKEE (reference sequence). The V end lost 1 base, the J end lost 8 bases, and 22 bases lay between the germline ends. The CDR3 coding sequence is TGTGCCAGCAGCTTGTCACGAGACTCCCTTTTTAGCGATGAGCAGTTCTTC. The encoded protein is CASSLSRDSLFSDEQFF.

The V call is TRBV5-6, the J call TRBJ2-1; 9 nucleotides line up with TRBD2. This CDR3 has 16 amino acids. V dropped 0 bases and J dropped 3; count of bases not matched to a gene: 4. The germline gives CDR1 SGHDT, CDR2 YYEEEE. The CDR3 bases are TGTGCCAGCAGCTTGGCGACTAGCGGTTACTACAATGAGCAGTTCTTC. It encodes CASSLATSGYYNEQFF.

This clonotype was counted at least ten times. This chain uses TRBV5-6 with TRBJ2-3; D is possibly TRBD1 (5 bases). Germline CDR1 SGHDT, CDR2 YYEEEE. Trimming cost V 6 bases and J 4 bases, with 21 bases left between them. The CDR3 has 16 residues. CDR3 loop: CASNPRTISNADTQYF. The CDR3 bases are TGTGCCAGCAACCCAAGGACAATCTCAAACGCAGATACGCAGTATTTT.